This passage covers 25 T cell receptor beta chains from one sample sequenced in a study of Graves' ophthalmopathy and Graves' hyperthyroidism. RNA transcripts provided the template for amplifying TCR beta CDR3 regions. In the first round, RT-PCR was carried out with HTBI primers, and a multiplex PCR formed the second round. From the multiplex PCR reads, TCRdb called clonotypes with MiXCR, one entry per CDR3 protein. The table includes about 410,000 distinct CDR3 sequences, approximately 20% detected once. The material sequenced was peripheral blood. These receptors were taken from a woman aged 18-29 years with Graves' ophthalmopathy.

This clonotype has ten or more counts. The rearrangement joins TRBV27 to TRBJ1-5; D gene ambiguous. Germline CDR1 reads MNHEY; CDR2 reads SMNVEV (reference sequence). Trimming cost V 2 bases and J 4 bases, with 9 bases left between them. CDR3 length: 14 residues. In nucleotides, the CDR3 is TGTGCCAGCAGTTTAGCCGGATGGAATCAGCCCCAGCATTTT. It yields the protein CASSLAGWNQPQHF.

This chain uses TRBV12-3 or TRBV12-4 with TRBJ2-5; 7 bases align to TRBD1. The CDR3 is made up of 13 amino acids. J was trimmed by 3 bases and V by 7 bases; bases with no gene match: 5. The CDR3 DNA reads TGTGCCAGCAAGAGACAGGGTAAAGAGACCCAGTACTTC. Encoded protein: CASKRQGKETQYF.

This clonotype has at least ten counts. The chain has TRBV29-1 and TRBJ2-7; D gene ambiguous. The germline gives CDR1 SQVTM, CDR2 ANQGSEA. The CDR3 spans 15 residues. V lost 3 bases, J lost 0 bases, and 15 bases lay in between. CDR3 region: CSVEISDLSSYEQYF. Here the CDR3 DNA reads TGCAGCGTTGAGATCTCGGACCTAAGCTCCTACGAGCAGTACTTC.

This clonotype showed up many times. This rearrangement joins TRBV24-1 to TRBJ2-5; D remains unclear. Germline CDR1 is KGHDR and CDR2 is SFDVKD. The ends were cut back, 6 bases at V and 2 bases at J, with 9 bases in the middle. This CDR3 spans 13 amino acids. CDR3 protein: CATSPQSQETQYF. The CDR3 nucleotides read TGTGCCACCAGTCCTCAGAGTCAAGAGACCCAGTACTTC.

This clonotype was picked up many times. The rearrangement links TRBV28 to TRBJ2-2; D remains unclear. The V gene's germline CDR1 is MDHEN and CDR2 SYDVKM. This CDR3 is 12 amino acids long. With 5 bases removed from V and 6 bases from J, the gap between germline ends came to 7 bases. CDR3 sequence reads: CASSQAAGELFF. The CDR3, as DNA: TGTGCCAGCAGTCAGGCCGCCGGGGAGCTGTTTTTT.

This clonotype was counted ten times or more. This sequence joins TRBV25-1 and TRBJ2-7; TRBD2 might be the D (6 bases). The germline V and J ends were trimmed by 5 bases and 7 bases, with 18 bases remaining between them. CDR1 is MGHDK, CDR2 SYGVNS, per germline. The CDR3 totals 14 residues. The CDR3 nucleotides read TGTGCCAGCAGTTTGGGACTTCCGTCCGGGGAGCAGTACTTC. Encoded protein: CASSLGLPSGEQYF.

The CDR3 DNA is TGCAGCGTTGCAATGGGGGGACTAGCGGGACGGAGCTCCTACGAGCAGTACTTC. Its protein product is CSVAMGGLAGRSSYEQYF. The V call is TRBV29-1, the J call TRBJ2-7, with 13 bases fitting TRBD2. Germline-derived CDR1 and CDR2 are SQVTM and ANQGSEA. The V and J ends lost 4 bases and 0 bases, in that order; junction bases with no gene match: 12. The CDR3 runs to 18 residues.

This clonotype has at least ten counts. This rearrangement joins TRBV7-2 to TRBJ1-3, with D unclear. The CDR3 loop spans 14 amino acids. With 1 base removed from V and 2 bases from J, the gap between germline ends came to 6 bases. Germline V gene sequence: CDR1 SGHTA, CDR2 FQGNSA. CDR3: CASSLVDAGNTIYF. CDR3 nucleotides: TGTGCCAGCAGCTTAGTAGACGCTGGAAACACCATATATTTT. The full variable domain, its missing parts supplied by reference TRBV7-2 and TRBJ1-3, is GAGVSQSPSNKVTEKGKDVELRCDPISGHTALYWYRQSLGQGLEFLIYFQGNSAPDKSGLPSDRFSAERTGGSVSTLTIQRTQQEDSAVYLCASSLVDAGNTIYFGEGSWLTVV.

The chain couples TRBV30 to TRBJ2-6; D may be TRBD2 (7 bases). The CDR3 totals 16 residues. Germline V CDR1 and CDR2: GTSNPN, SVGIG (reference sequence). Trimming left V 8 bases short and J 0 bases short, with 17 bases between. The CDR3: CALAAGAYSGANVLTF. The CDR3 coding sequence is TGTGCCCTCGCGGCGGGGGCCTACTCTGGGGCCAACGTCCTGACTTTC.

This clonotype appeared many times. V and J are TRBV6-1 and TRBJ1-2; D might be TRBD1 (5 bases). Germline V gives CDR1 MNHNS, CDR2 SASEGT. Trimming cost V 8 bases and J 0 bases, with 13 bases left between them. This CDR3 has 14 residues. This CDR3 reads CASQGTLSNYGYTF. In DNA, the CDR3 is TGTGCCAGCCAGGGAACGCTATCTAACTATGGCTACACCTTC.

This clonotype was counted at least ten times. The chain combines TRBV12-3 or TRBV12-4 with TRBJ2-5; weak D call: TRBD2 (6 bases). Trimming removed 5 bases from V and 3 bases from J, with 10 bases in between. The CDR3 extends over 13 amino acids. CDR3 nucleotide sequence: TGTGCCAGCAGTGCCGGGAGAAAAGAGACCCAGTACTTC. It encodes CASSAGRKETQYF.

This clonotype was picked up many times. The CDR3 here is CASRGGQIYEQYF. In DNA form, the CDR3 reads TGTGCCAGCAGGGGAGGACAGATCTACGAGCAGTACTTC. The chain recombines TRBV28 with TRBJ2-7; possibly TRBD1 or TRBD2 for D (6 bases each). This CDR3 region has 13 residues. V was clipped by 6 bases and J by 3 bases, with 12 bases between them. CDR1 is MDHEN and CDR2 is SYDVKM in the germline V gene.

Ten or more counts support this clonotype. The CDR3 DNA sequence: TGCAGTGCCCTGGGTTCCCAGGGCGCTGATTATGGCTACACCTTC. It translates to CSALGSQGADYGYTF. This chain connects TRBV20-1 to TRBJ1-2; D perhaps matches TRBD1 (5 bases). The V and J ends lost 6 bases and 5 bases respectively, with 22 bases between them. CDR3 length equals 15 residues. Germline V lookup: CDR1 DFQATT, CDR2 SNEGSKA (reference sequence).

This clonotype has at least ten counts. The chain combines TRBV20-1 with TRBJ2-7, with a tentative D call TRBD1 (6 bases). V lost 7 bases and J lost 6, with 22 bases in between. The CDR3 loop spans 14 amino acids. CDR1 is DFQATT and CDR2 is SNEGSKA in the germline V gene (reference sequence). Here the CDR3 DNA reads TGCAGTGGATCCTCCGGGACATCCGCGTCCGAGCAGTACTTC. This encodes CSGSSGTSASEQYF.

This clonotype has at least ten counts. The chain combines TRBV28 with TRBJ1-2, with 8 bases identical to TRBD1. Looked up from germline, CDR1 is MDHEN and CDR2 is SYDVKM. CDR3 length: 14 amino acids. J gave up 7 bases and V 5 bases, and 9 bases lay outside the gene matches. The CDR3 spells CASSPTDRAGGYTF. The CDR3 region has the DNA TGTGCCAGCAGTCCAACGGACAGGGCCGGTGGCTACACCTTC.

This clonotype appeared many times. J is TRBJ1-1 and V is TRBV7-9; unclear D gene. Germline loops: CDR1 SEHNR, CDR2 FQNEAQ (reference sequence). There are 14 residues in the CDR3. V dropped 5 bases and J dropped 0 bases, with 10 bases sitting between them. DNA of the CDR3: TGTGCCAGCAGCGCCCATGGGGTGAACACTGAAGCTTTCTTT. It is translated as CASSAHGVNTEAFF. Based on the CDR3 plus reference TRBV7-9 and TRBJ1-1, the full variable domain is DTGVSQNPRHKITKRGQNVTFRCDPISEHNRLYWYRQTLGQGPEFLTYFQNEAQLEKSRLLSDRFSAERPKGSFSTLEIQRTEQGDSAMYLCASSAHGVNTEAFFGQGTRLTVV.

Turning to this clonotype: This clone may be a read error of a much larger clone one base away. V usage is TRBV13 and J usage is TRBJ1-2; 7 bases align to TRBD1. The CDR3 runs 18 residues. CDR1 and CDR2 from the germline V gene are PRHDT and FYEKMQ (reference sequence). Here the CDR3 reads CASSPLPSWDSSIGNYIF. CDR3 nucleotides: TGTGCCAGCAGCCCCTTGCCCAGCTGGGACAGCTCAATCGGAAACTACATCTTC.

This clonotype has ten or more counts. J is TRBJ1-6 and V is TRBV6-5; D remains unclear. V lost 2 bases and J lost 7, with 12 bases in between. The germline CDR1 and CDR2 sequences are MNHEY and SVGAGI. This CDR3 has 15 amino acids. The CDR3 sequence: CASSYAWGGNSPLHF. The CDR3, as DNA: TGTGCCAGCAGTTACGCCTGGGGTGGCAATTCACCCCTCCACTTT.

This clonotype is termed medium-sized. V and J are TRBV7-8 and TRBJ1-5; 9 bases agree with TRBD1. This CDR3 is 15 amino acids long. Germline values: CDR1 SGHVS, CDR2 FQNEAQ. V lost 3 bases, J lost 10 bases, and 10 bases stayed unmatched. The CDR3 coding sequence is TGTGCCAGCAGCTTCTCCGGGACAGGGACACGTCCCCAGCATTTT. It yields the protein CASSFSGTGTRPQHF.

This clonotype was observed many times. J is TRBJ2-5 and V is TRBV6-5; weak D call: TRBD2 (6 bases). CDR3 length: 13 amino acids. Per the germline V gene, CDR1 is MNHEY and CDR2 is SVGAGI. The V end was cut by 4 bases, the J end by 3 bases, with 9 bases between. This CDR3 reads CASSSPGEETQYF. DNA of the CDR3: TGTGCCAGCAGTTCGCCGGGGGAAGAGACCCAGTACTTC.

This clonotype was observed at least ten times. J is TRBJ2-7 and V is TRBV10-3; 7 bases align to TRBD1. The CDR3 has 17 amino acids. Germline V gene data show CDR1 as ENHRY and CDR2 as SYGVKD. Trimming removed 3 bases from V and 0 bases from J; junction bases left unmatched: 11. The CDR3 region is CAISDSGQVAISYEQYF. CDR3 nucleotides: TGTGCCATCAGTGACTCAGGACAGGTCGCCATCTCCTACGAGCAGTACTTC.

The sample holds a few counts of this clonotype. CDR3: CSARGSGDQPQHF. Here the CDR3 DNA reads TGCAGTGCTAGGGGGTCTGGTGATCAGCCCCAGCATTTT. The V and J genes are TRBV20-1 and TRBJ1-5; D is unclear. The CDR3 extends over 13 amino acids. The V gene's germline CDR1 is DFQATT and CDR2 SNEGSKA (reference sequence). V was pared by 3 bases and J by 5 bases, with 11 bases between.

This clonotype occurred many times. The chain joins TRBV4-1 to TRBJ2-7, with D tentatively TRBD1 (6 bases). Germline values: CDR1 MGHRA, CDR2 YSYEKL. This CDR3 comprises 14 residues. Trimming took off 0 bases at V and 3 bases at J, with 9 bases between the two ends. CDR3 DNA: TGCGCCAGCAGCCAAGATCGGACAGACTACGAGCAGTACTTC. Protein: CASSQDRTDYEQYF.

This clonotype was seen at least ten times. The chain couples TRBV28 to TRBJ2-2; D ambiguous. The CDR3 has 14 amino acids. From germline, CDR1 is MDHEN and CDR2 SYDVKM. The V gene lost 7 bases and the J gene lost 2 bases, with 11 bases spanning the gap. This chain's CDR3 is CASTRGFNTGELFF. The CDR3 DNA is TGTGCCAGCACCCGTGGGTTTAACACCGGGGAGCTGTTTTTT.

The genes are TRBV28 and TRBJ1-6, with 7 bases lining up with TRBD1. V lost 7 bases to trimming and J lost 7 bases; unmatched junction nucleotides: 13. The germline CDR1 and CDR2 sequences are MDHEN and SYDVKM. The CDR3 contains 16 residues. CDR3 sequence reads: CASNGSPGQLNSPLHF. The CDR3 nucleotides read TGTGCCAGCAACGGATCGCCGGGACAGCTGAATTCACCCCTCCACTTT. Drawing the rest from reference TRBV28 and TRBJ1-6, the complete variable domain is DVKVTQSSRYLVKRTGEKVFLECVQDMDHENMFWYRQDPGLGLRLIYFSYDVKMKEKGDIPEGYSVSREKKERFSLILESASTNQTSMYLCASNGSPGQLNSPLHFGNGTRLTVT.